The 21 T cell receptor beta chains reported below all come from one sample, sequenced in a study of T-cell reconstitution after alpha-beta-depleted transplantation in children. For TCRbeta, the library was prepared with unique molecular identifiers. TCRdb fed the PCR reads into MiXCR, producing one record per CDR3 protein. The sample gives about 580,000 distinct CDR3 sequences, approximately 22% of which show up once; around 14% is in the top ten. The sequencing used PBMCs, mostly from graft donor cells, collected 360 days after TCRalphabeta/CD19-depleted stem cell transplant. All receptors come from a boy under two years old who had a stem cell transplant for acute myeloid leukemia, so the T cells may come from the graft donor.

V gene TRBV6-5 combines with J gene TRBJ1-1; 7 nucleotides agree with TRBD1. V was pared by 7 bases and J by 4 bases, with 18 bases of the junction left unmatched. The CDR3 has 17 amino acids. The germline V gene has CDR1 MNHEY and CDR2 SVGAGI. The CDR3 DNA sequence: TGTGCCAGCATTAAATTGACAGGGTACGACGCTGGCACTGAAGCTTTCTTT. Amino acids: CASIKLTGYDAGTEAFF.

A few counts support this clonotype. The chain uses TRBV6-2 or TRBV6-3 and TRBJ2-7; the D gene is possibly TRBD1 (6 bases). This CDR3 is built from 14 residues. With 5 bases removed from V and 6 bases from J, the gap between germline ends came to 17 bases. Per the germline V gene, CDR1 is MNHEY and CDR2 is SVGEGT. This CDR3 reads CASSRSGTYREQYF. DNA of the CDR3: TGTGCCAGCAGTCGCTCCGGGACATATCGCGAGCAGTACTTC.

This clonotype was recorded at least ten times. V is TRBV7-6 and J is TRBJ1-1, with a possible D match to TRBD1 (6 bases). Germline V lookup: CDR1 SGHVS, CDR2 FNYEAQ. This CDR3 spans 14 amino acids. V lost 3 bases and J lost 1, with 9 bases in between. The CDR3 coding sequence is TGTGCCAGCAGCTTCGGGACACCGAACACTGAAGCTTTCTTT. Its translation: CASSFGTPNTEAFF.

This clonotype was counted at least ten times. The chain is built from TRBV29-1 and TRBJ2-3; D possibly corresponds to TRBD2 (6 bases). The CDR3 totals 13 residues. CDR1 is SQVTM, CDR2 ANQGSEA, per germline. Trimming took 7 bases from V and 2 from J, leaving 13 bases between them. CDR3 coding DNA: TGCAGCGAACAGCGGGCCAACACAGATACGCAGTATTTT. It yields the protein CSEQRANTDTQYF.

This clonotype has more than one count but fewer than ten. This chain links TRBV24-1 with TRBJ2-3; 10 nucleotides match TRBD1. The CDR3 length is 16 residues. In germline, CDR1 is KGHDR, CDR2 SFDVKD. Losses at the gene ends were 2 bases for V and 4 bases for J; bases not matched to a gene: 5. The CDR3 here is CATSDWGQGQADTQYF. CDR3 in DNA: TGTGCCACCAGTGATTGGGGACAGGGGCAAGCAGATACGCAGTATTTT.

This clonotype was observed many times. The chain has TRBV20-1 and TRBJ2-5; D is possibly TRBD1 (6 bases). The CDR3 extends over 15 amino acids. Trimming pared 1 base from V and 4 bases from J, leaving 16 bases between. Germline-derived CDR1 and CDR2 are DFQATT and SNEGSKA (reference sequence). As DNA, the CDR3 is TGCAGTGCTAGAGTTACAGGGAGAGTTCGAGAGACCCAGTACTTC. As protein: CSARVTGRVRETQYF.

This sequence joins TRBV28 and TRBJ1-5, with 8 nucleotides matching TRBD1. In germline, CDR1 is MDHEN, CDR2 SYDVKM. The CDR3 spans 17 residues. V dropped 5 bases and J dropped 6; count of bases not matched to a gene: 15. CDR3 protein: CASSRDQGALGGQPQHF. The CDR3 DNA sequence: TGTGCCAGCAGTCGAGACCAGGGGGCGCTTGGGGGTCAGCCCCAGCATTTT.

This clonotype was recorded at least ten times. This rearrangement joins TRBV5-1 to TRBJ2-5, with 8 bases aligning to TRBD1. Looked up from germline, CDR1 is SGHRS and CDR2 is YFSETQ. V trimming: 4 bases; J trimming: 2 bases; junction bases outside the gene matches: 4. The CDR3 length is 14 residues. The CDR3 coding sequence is TGCGCCAGCAGCAGGACAGGGCAGCAAGAGACCCAGTACTTC. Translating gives CASSRTGQQETQYF.

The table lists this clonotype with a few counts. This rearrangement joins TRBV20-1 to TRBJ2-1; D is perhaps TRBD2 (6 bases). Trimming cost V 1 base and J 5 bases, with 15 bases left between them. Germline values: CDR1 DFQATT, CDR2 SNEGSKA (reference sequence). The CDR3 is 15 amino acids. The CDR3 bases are TGCAGTGCTAGAGTGTCAGGGAGGATGGACAATGAGCAGTTCTTC. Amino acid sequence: CSARVSGRMDNEQFF.

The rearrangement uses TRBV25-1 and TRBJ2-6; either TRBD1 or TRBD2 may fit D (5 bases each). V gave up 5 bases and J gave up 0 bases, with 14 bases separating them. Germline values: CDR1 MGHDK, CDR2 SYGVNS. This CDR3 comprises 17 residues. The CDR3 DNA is TGTGCCAGCAGTTTTGGGGGTATTGTCTCTGGGGCCAACGTCCTGACTTTC. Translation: CASSFGGIVSGANVLTF.

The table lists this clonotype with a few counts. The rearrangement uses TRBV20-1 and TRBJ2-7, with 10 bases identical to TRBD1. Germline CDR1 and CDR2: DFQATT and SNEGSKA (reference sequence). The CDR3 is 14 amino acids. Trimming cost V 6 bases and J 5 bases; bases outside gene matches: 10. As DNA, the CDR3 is TGCAGTGCCCAGAGGGGCGGGACAGGGGACGAGCAGTACGTC. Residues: CSAQRGGTGDEQYV.

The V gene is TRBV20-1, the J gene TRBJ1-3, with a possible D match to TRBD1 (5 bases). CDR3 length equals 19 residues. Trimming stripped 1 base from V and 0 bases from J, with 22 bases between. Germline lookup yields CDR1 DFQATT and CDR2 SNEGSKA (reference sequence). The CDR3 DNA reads TGCAGTGCTAGAGCCACTAGGGTTGGGGGGGAAAGCTCTGGAAACACCATATATTTT. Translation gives CSARATRVGGESSGNTIYF.

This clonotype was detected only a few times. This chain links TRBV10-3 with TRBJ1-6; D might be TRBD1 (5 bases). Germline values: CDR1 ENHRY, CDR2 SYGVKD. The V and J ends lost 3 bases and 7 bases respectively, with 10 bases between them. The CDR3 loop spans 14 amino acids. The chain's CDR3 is CAISDMGLNSPLHF. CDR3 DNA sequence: TGTGCCATCAGTGATATGGGGCTAAATTCACCCCTCCACTTT.

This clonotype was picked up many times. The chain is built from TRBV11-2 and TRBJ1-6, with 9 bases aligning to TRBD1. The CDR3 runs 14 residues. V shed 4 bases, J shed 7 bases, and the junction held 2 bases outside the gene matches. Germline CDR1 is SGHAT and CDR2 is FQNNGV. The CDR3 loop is CASSSTGGNSPLHF. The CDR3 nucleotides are TGTGCCAGCAGCTCCACAGGGGGCAATTCACCCCTCCACTTT. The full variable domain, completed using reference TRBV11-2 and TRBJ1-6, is EAGVAQSPRYKIIEKRQSVAFWCNPISGHATLYWYQQILGQGPKLLIQFQNNGVVDDSQLPKDRFSAERLKGVDSTLKIQPAKLEDSAVYLCASSSTGGNSPLHFGNGTRLTVT.

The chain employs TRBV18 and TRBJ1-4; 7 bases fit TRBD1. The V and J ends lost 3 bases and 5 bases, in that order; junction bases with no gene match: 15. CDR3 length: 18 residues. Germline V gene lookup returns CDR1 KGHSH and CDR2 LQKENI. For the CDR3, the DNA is TGTGCCAGCTCACCCCTCGCCTTCACAGGGGCCCCGAATGAAAAACTGTTTTTT. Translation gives CASSPLAFTGAPNEKLFF.

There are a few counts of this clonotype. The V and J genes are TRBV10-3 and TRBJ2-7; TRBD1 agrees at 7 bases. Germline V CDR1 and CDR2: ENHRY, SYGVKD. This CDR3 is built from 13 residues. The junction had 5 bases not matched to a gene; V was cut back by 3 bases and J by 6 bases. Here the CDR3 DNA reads TGTGCCATCAGTGACGGGACAGCTAGCGAGCAGTACTTC. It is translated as CAISDGTASEQYF.

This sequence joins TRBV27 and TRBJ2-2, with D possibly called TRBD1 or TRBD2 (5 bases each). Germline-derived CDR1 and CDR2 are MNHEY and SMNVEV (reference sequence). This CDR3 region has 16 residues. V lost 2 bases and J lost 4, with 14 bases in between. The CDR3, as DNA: TGTGCCAGCAGTTTAAGGGCAGGGAGAGGCACCGGGGAGCTGTTTTTT. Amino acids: CASSLRAGRGTGELFF.

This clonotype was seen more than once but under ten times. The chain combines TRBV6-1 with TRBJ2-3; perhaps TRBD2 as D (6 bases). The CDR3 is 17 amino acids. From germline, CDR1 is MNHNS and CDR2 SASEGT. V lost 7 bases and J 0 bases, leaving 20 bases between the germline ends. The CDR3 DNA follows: TGTGCCAGCAAGACGAGAGGTTGGCGGGGTAGCACAGATACGCAGTATTTT. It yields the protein CASKTRGWRGSTDTQYF.

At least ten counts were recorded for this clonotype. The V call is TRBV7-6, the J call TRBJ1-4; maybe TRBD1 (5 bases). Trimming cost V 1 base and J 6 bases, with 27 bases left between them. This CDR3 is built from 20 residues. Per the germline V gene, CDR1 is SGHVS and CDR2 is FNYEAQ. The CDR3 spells CASSLEFGARVEKMDEKLFF. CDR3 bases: TGTGCCAGCAGCTTAGAATTTGGGGCCAGGGTCGAGAAAATGGATGAAAAACTGTTTTTT.

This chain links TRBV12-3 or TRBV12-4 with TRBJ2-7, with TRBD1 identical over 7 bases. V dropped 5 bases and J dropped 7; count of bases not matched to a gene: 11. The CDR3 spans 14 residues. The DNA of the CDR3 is TGTGCCAGCAGTCCGACAGGGCTCTTAGGGGAGCAGTACTTC. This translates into CASSPTGLLGEQYF.

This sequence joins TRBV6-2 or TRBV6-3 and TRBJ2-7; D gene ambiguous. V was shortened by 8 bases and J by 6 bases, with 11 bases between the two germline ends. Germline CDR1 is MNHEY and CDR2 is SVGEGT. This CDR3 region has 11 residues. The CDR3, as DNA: TGTGCCAGCGGTCGGGCTTCCGAGCAGTACGTC. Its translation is CASGRASEQYV.